The TCR beta chain under discussion was sequenced for a study of radiation and T cells in renal cell carcinoma (TCRdb year 2020). Some background on the complete study: In total, 50 to 60 samples, comprising around 26 tumors and roughly 27 peripheral blood samples, were subjected to TCR beta sequencing. In the roughly 54 samples combined, 4 million to 5 million unique CDR3 nucleotide sequences were found, encoding some 2,500,000 unique CDR3 amino acid sequences. Beyond this particular receptor, the publication reports: Irradiated tumors showed higher TCR clonality than controls, with the top 100 clonotypes averaging about 54% of the repertoire versus roughly 40% in nephrectomy-only tumors. Compared with control tumors, irradiated tumors had a greater number of dominant CDR3 motifs, and those motifs took up a bigger portion of the repertoire. Because the trial had a single-armed design, the trial could not examine how radiation dose or scheduling affected the TCR repertoire. Only small tumor regions of roughly 1 g were available, so intratumoral heterogeneity was not captured.

TCR beta libraries were generated from genomic DNA with the immunoSEQ kit, following the manufacturer's recommendations. Library preparation used a first multiplex PCR with proprietary primers, then a second PCR adding unique barcodes, with bead cleanups after each round. Each sample batch included a kit-provided positive control reaction and a negative control reaction. The final libraries were assessed on an Agilent 4200 TapeStation D1000 ScreenTape, pooled by volume, and quantified by qPCR. Sequencing was performed on an Illumina NextSeq500 using a MidOutput 150-cycle cartridge, with 156 Read1 cycles, 15 Index1 cycles, and the kit custom primers. The pooled library was loaded at roughly 0.92 pM with a 20% PhiX control spike-in. In the original analysis: The vendor-processed data were analyzed in R, and a clonotype was defined as all T cells that share the same CDR3 nucleotide sequence. For clone abundance analyses, frequencies were normalized to the 10,000 most abundant clones per sample. Before analysis, public T cell clones were removed, and these numbered fewer than six per sample on average. The dominant motif analysis was done with ImmunoMap using the PAM10 matrix, a gap penalty of 30, and a homology threshold of 0.3, and motifs with a cumulative frequency of at least 0.01 were considered dominant. Entries here come from immuneACCESS through TCRdb and include only in-frame sequences with V and J called. Some clones fail to appear in such tables; in the studies checked, an unresolved V gene covers under half of the shortfall, and the cause of the remainder is unknown. V and J calls and clone size are given by that table; D and trimming were obtained from the DNA. The sample includes around 8,400 clones, with over 60% observed a single time. The top ten constitute over 20% of the sample.

V is cut by 4 bases and J by 5 bases, and the space between the germline ends is 5 bases. The germline V gene specifies SNHLY as CDR1 and FYNNEI as CDR2. Spanning cysteine to phenylalanine, the CDR3 consists of 12 amino acids. Solely the CDR3 DNA is kept, with 36 bases framed from the first base. In the case of this clone: It has no known antigen specificity. Base qualities are not provided; no much larger clone lies one nucleotide away.

The time point tag for this specimen amounts to: tumor resected at nephrectomy. Per the publication, the treatment or condition label means: treatment-naive control, cytoreductive nephrectomy. The control tumors were taken from treatment-naive renal cell carcinoma patients who had cytoreductive nephrectomy with no earlier radiation. All patients had renal cell carcinoma with clear cell pathology. Control tumors used for TCR sequencing came from 4 females and ten to eleven males, resected 2011 to 2014, with median age around 57 years (range roughly 40 to 85). Tumor processing involved mechanical dissociation, digestion with collagenase/hyaluronidase at 37 degrees C, handling in gentleMACS C tubes, and storage in liquid nitrogen. Genomic DNA for TCR sequencing was prepared using the QIAamp DNA Blood Mini Kit (Qiagen). Samples were included in the analyses only if all quality control checks were passed.

The receptor comes from a man aged 55 to 70 with renal cell carcinoma. This specimen was tumor tissue, taken from a patient whose treatment was nephrectomy without radiotherapy. The chain employs TRBV2 and TRBJ2-2, with no confident D gene call. The bases are TGTGCCAGCAGTGGCCAAACCGGGGAGCTGTTTTTT. Its coded protein is CASSGQTGELFF.